This is a list of T cell receptor beta chains from one sample in a study of blood T cells in healthy people across ages. TCRdb called the 5' RACE reads again in MiXCR, with one record for every CDR3 protein. Found here are 710,000 or so distinct CDR3 sequences, around a fifth of them singletons; the top ten hold roughly 22%. Sample: blood. These receptors were taken from a man between 65 and 85 years old in good health. CDR3s include the opening cysteine and the closing phenylalanine or tryptophan. The order of the fields is V gene, J gene, clone size, D gene, CDR3 DNA, CDR3 protein. A D gene is named only where the DNA matches it firmly. Some rows mark clone size as missing; the rest say once, few, many or name a class of expanded clone.

V gene: TRBV7-2
J gene: TRBJ1-2
clone size: -
D gene: -
CDR3 DNA: TGTGCCAGCAGCCCAGCCGGGATAACGTATGGCTACACCTTC
CDR3 protein: CASSPAGITYGYTF

V gene: TRBV5-1
J gene: TRBJ2-3
clone size: -
D gene: TRBD2
CDR3 DNA: TGCGCCAGCAGCCCTAGCGGACCCCCTAGCACAGATACGCAGTATTTT
CDR3 protein: CASSPSGPPSTDTQYF

V gene: TRBV4-2
J gene: TRBJ2-1
clone size: -
D gene: -
CDR3 DNA: TGTGCCAGCAGCCAACTGGGGAGCGCTAAAGGTGAGCAGTTCTTC
CDR3 protein: CASSQLGSAKGEQFF

V gene: TRBV20-1
J gene: TRBJ2-5
clone size: -
D gene: -
CDR3 DNA: TGCAGTGCTAGGGTTATAGAGACCCAGTACTTC
CDR3 protein: CSARVIETQYF

V gene: TRBV9
J gene: TRBJ2-2
clone size: -
D gene: -
CDR3 DNA: TGTGCCAGCAGCGTAGGGGGATCTCCAACCGTGGGGGAGCTGTTTTTT
CDR3 protein: CASSVGGSPTVGELFF

V gene: TRBV6-6
J gene: TRBJ2-2
clone size: -
D gene: TRBD2
CDR3 DNA: TGTGCCAGCAGCATAAGCGGGAGGGCCGCCGGGGAGCTGTTTTTT
CDR3 protein: CASSISGRAAGELFF

V gene: TRBV30
J gene: TRBJ1-2
clone size: -
D gene: -
CDR3 DNA: TGTGCCTGGAGCGGCGGGGAGAACTATGGCTACACCTTC
CDR3 protein: CAWSGGENYGYTF

V gene: TRBV12-3/TRBV12-4
J gene: TRBJ1-2
clone size: -
D gene: TRBD1
CDR3 DNA: TGTGCCAGCAGTACTATACAGGGGGGCGGCTACACCTTC
CDR3 protein: CASSTIQGGGYTF

V gene: TRBV14
J gene: TRBJ2-7
clone size: many
D gene: -
CDR3 DNA: TGTGCCAGCAGCCCTCGGGGCAGCTCCTACGAGCAGTACTTC
CDR3 protein: CASSPRGSSYEQYF

V gene: TRBV5-1
J gene: TRBJ1-5
clone size: -
D gene: -
CDR3 DNA: TGCGCCAGCAGCTTCGACGGAAGTCGTAATCAGCCCCAGCATTTT
CDR3 protein: CASSFDGSRNQPQHF

V gene: TRBV2
J gene: TRBJ2-1
clone size: -
D gene: -
CDR3 DNA: TGTGCCAGCAGTGACAAGGTGACTGTAATCTCCTACAATGAGCAGTTCTTC
CDR3 protein: CASSDKVTVISYNEQFF

V gene: TRBV3-1
J gene: TRBJ2-7
clone size: -
D gene: -
CDR3 DNA: TGTGCCAGCAGCTCCTGGGGGTCTTCCTACGAGCAGTACTTC
CDR3 protein: CASSSWGSSYEQYF

V gene: TRBV29-1
J gene: TRBJ2-3
clone size: many
D gene: TRBD2
CDR3 DNA: TGCAGCGTTGAGAGCGGGATACGGACAGATACGCAGTATTTT
CDR3 protein: CSVESGIRTDTQYF

V gene: TRBV28
J gene: TRBJ2-5
clone size: -
D gene: -
CDR3 DNA: TGTGCCAGCAGTCCTTTCTACGAGACCCAGTACTTC
CDR3 protein: CASSPFYETQYF

V gene: TRBV20-1
J gene: TRBJ2-1
clone size: few
D gene: -
CDR3 DNA: TGCAGTGCTAGAGATCAGGAGGGGGGGCATCATAATGAGCAGTTCTTC
CDR3 protein: CSARDQEGGHHNEQFF

V gene: TRBV3-1
J gene: TRBJ2-3
clone size: few
D gene: -
CDR3 DNA: TGTGCCAGCAGCCAAGAAATGTCCAGCCCCATCGAGTATTTT
CDR3 protein: CASSQEMSSPIEYF

V gene: TRBV9
J gene: TRBJ2-4
clone size: few
D gene: -
CDR3 DNA: TGTGCCAGCAGCGTAGATATGACCAAAAACATTCAGTACTTC
CDR3 protein: CASSVDMTKNIQYF

V gene: TRBV4-1
J gene: TRBJ1-1
clone size: few
D gene: -
CDR3 DNA: TGCGCCAGCAGCCAAGACCCTGGGACGGAGCACACTGAAGCTTTCTTT
CDR3 protein: CASSQDPGTEHTEAFF

V gene: TRBV9
J gene: TRBJ2-1
clone size: -
D gene: TRBD1
CDR3 DNA: TGTGCCAGCAGCGTAGGAATGGGACAGGGTGGCAATGAGCAGTTCTTC
CDR3 protein: CASSVGMGQGGNEQFF

V gene: TRBV12-3/TRBV12-4
J gene: TRBJ2-3
clone size: -
D gene: -
CDR3 DNA: TGTGCCAGCAGTTTAGGTGACAGTCCAGATACGCAGTATTTT
CDR3 protein: CASSLGDSPDTQYF

V gene: TRBV6-5
J gene: TRBJ2-3
clone size: few
D gene: TRBD1
CDR3 DNA: TGTGCCAGCAGTTCTCTCTCTAGGACAGGGAGCACAGATACGCAGTATTTT
CDR3 protein: CASSSLSRTGSTDTQYF

V gene: TRBV7-2
J gene: TRBJ2-1
clone size: few
D gene: TRBD2
CDR3 DNA: TGTGCCAGCAGGGTCGGGACTAGCGGGTACAATGAGCAGTTCTTC
CDR3 protein: CASRVGTSGYNEQFF

V gene: TRBV11-2
J gene: TRBJ2-1
clone size: -
D gene: -
CDR3 DNA: TGTGCCAGCAGCTTAGATCCCCTCCCCAATGAGCAGTTCTTC
CDR3 protein: CASSLDPLPNEQFF

V gene: TRBV12-3/TRBV12-4
J gene: TRBJ2-7
clone size: few
D gene: -
CDR3 DNA: TGTGCCAGCAGTTTTAGGGAAGCTGGATCCTACGAGCAGTACTTC
CDR3 protein: CASSFREAGSYEQYF

V gene: TRBV7-9
J gene: TRBJ2-1
clone size: -
D gene: TRBD1
CDR3 DNA: TGTGCCAGCAGTTGGACAGGGGGCTTGGATGAGCAGTTCTTC
CDR3 protein: CASSWTGGLDEQFF

V gene: TRBV6-1
J gene: TRBJ1-1
clone size: few
D gene: -
CDR3 DNA: TGTGCCAGCAGAGCCGATTCCTACACTGAAGCTTTCTTT
CDR3 protein: CASRADSYTEAFF

V gene: TRBV28
J gene: TRBJ2-5
clone size: -
D gene: -
CDR3 DNA: TGTGCCAGCAGTTTAGTGGGAGGACGAGAGACCCAGTACTTC
CDR3 protein: CASSLVGGRETQYF

V gene: TRBV2
J gene: TRBJ2-1
clone size: -
D gene: -
CDR3 DNA: TGTGCCAGCCAATCCAGGAGCTCCTACAATGAGCAGTTCTTC
CDR3 protein: CASQSRSSYNEQFF

V gene: TRBV12-3/TRBV12-4
J gene: TRBJ1-2
clone size: few
D gene: -
CDR3 DNA: TGTGCCAGCACCCTCAGACAGTCATATGGCTACACCTTC
CDR3 protein: CASTLRQSYGYTF

V gene: TRBV6-2/TRBV6-3
J gene: TRBJ2-6
clone size: -
D gene: TRBD1
CDR3 DNA: TGTGCCAGCAGCAATCCGGGAACAGGGGGTTCTGGGGCCAACGTCCTGACTTTC
CDR3 protein: CASSNPGTGGSGANVLTF

V gene: TRBV11-3
J gene: TRBJ2-5
clone size: few
D gene: TRBD2
CDR3 DNA: TGTGCCAGCAGCTTAGGGCCTAGCGGGGGTTACCAAGAGACCCAGTACTTC
CDR3 protein: CASSLGPSGGYQETQYF

V gene: TRBV3-1
J gene: TRBJ1-2
clone size: few
D gene: -
CDR3 DNA: TGTGCCAGCAGCCAAGATCTAAATGGGGCTCGAGGCTACACCTTC
CDR3 protein: CASSQDLNGARGYTF

V gene: TRBV12-3/TRBV12-4
J gene: TRBJ2-7
clone size: -
D gene: TRBD2
CDR3 DNA: TGTGCCACCGCCAGCGGGGTCACCTACGAGCAGTACTTC
CDR3 protein: CATASGVTYEQYF

V gene: TRBV5-6
J gene: TRBJ2-1
clone size: once
D gene: -
CDR3 DNA: TGTGCCAGCAGCCTAGCTTGGGGTGAGCAGTTCTTC
CDR3 protein: CASSLAWGEQFF

V gene: TRBV20-1
J gene: TRBJ1-5
clone size: few
D gene: -
CDR3 DNA: TGCAGTGCTAGAGCAGGGCTCGATCAGCCCCAGCATTTT
CDR3 protein: CSARAGLDQPQHF

V gene: TRBV27
J gene: TRBJ2-7
clone size: many
D gene: TRBD2
CDR3 DNA: TGTGCCAGCAGTCCCGGGACTAGCGGGGGGAACGAGCAGTACTTC
CDR3 protein: CASSPGTSGGNEQYF

V gene: TRBV6-5
J gene: TRBJ1-2
clone size: few
D gene: -
CDR3 DNA: TGTGCCAGCGGAGGGATGGCTAACTATGGCTACACCTTC
CDR3 protein: CASGGMANYGYTF

V gene: TRBV7-2
J gene: TRBJ2-1
clone size: -
D gene: -
CDR3 DNA: TGTGCCAGCAGTTCTACTAGCCACAATGAGCAGTTCTTC
CDR3 protein: CASSSTSHNEQFF

V gene: TRBV5-5
J gene: TRBJ1-1
clone size: few
D gene: -
CDR3 DNA: TGTGCCAGCAGCTTTGCGCTTACAGGAGCCTACACTGAGGCTTTCTTT
CDR3 protein: CASSFALTGAYTEAFF

V gene: TRBV10-3
J gene: TRBJ1-2
clone size: -
D gene: -
CDR3 DNA: TGTGCCATCAGCCTGCGCCGACGGGGTGACTATGGCTACACCTTC
CDR3 protein: CAISLRRRGDYGYTF

V gene: TRBV20-1
J gene: TRBJ2-3
clone size: few
D gene: -
CDR3 DNA: TGCAGTGCTGGGGCGGAAAGCACAGATACGCAGTATTTT
CDR3 protein: CSAGAESTDTQYF

V gene: TRBV20-1
J gene: TRBJ2-3
clone size: once
D gene: -
CDR3 DNA: TGCAGTGCTACCCTTGAGCCCACAGATACGCAGTATTTT
CDR3 protein: CSATLEPTDTQYF

V gene: TRBV7-2
J gene: TRBJ2-2
clone size: -
D gene: TRBD1
CDR3 DNA: TGTGCCAGCAGCCATTCCCCCAGGACAGGGGGCTTTAACGGGGAGCTGTTTTTT
CDR3 protein: CASSHSPRTGGFNGELFF

V gene: TRBV7-9
J gene: TRBJ2-1
clone size: few
D gene: -
CDR3 DNA: TGTGCCAGCAGCTCTTGGGGGCTTTCGGCGGGCGATGAGCAGTTCTTC
CDR3 protein: CASSSWGLSAGDEQFF

V gene: TRBV20-1
J gene: TRBJ1-2
clone size: few
D gene: TRBD1
CDR3 DNA: TGCAGTGCTCGTCCGTGGTCAGGGGGCGATGGCTACACCTTC
CDR3 protein: CSARPWSGGDGYTF

V gene: TRBV29-1
J gene: TRBJ1-3
clone size: -
D gene: -
CDR3 DNA: TGCAGCGTTGAGTTTTCGGTTGGAAACACCATATATTTT
CDR3 protein: CSVEFSVGNTIYF

V gene: TRBV7-6
J gene: TRBJ2-2
clone size: -
D gene: -
CDR3 DNA: TGTGCCAGCAGACTAGAGGTGGGAGTCACCGGGGAGCTGTTTTTT
CDR3 protein: CASRLEVGVTGELFF

V gene: TRBV12-3/TRBV12-4
J gene: TRBJ2-1
clone size: -
D gene: -
CDR3 DNA: TGTGCCAGCAGTTCGCATCGCAATGAGCAGTTCTTC
CDR3 protein: CASSSHRNEQFF

V gene: TRBV28
J gene: TRBJ2-1
clone size: once
D gene: TRBD1
CDR3 DNA: TGTGCCAGCAGTCCGCCGGGACAGCGTTCCTACAATGAGCAGTTCTTC
CDR3 protein: CASSPPGQRSYNEQFF

V gene: TRBV24-1
J gene: TRBJ2-2
clone size: -
D gene: -
CDR3 DNA: TGTGCCACCAGTGAAGGAATGGGCACGCGGAACACCGGGGAGCTGTTTTTT
CDR3 protein: CATSEGMGTRNTGELFF

V gene: TRBV20-1
J gene: TRBJ2-7
clone size: few
D gene: TRBD1
CDR3 DNA: TGCAGTGCTAGGTTGGGACAGGCCGCCTCCTACGAGCAGTACTTC
CDR3 protein: CSARLGQAASYEQYF

V gene: TRBV9
J gene: TRBJ2-2
clone size: -
D gene: TRBD2
CDR3 DNA: TGTGCCAGCAGCGCAAGACGGGGACTAGGGGCCGCGAACACCGGGGAGCTGTTTTTT
CDR3 protein: CASSARRGLGAANTGELFF

V gene: TRBV12-3/TRBV12-4
J gene: TRBJ1-2
clone size: few
D gene: -
CDR3 DNA: TGTGCCAGCACCCTAGGGGCCAGGGAGTATGGCTACACCTTC
CDR3 protein: CASTLGAREYGYTF

V gene: TRBV28
J gene: TRBJ2-3
clone size: many
D gene: TRBD2
CDR3 DNA: TGTGCCAGCATCACCCACGGACTAGCGGGGGGCATGGATACGCAGTATTTT
CDR3 protein: CASITHGLAGGMDTQYF

V gene: TRBV28
J gene: TRBJ2-5
clone size: few
D gene: -
CDR3 DNA: TGTGCCAGCAGTTTAACCCCCATCCAAGAGACCCAGTACTTC
CDR3 protein: CASSLTPIQETQYF

V gene: TRBV2
J gene: TRBJ2-2
clone size: few
D gene: -
CDR3 DNA: TGTGCCAGCGGGGGCACAGGGATGAACACCGGGGAGCTGTTTTTT
CDR3 protein: CASGGTGMNTGELFF

V gene: TRBV20-1
J gene: TRBJ2-5
clone size: -
D gene: -
CDR3 DNA: TGCAGTGCGTTACCCCCAGGCCAAGAGACCCAGTACTTC
CDR3 protein: CSALPPGQETQYF

V gene: TRBV12-3/TRBV12-4
J gene: TRBJ2-7
clone size: few
D gene: TRBD1
CDR3 DNA: TGTGCCAGCAGTTTCTCGTCGGGGACAGGGACCTACGAGCAGTACTTC
CDR3 protein: CASSFSSGTGTYEQYF

V gene: TRBV20-1
J gene: TRBJ2-3
clone size: -
D gene: -
CDR3 DNA: TGCAGTGCTAGAGATTCAGGGTTAAATACGCAGTATTTT
CDR3 protein: CSARDSGLNTQYF

V gene: TRBV19
J gene: TRBJ1-2
clone size: few
D gene: TRBD1
CDR3 DNA: TGTGCCAGTACCCCAGGGGGGACCCCTAGAAAAGGCTACACCTTC
CDR3 protein: CASTPGGTPRKGYTF